Shown below are 9 T cell receptor beta chains from a single sample sequenced in a study of monozygotic twins with inflammatory bowel disease. Reanalyzing the 5' RACE reads, TCRdb keeps one entry per CDR3 protein, without DNA. The sample table includes 150,000 to 200,000 distinct CDR3 sequences. The sample consisted of blood. The receptors derive from a human donor with ulcerative colitis or Crohn's disease, or a healthy co-twin of an affected twin (not recorded which).

The chain has TRBV7-9 and TRBJ2-6. The CDR3 contains 15 residues. The germline V gene encodes CDR1 SEHNR and CDR2 FQNEAQ (reference sequence). CDR3 loop: CASSLVSSGANVLTF.

The chain couples TRBV6-2 or TRBV6-3 to TRBJ2-2. Germline V gene lookup returns CDR1 MNHEY and CDR2 SVGEGT. The CDR3 has 17 residues. The CDR3: CASSYHFFRPNTGELFF.

The chain is built from TRBV4-2 and TRBJ1-5. Germline CDR1 LGHNA, CDR2 YNFKEQ. The CDR3 length is 16 residues. The chain's CDR3 is CASSQESERADQPQHF.

The V gene is TRBV11-2, the J gene TRBJ2-7; the TRBD1 assignment by TCRdb is unverifiable without DNA. Germline loops: CDR1 SGHAT, CDR2 FQNNGV. This CDR3 has 14 amino acids. The CDR3 protein is CASSPSTGFYEQYF.

The V and J genes are TRBV29-1 and TRBJ2-2. Germline V gene sequence: CDR1 SQVTM, CDR2 ANQGSEA. The CDR3 spans 12 residues. The CDR3: CSVSVNAGELFF.

This chain connects TRBV11-2 to TRBJ2-1; no DNA is available, so the TRBD1 call from TCRdb remains unchecked. Per the germline V gene, CDR1 is SGHAT and CDR2 is FQNNGV. This CDR3 region has 17 residues. CDR3 residues: CASSSGGGQKSYNEQFF. The variable domain in full, with the rest retrieved from reference TRBV11-2 and TRBJ2-1, is EAGVAQSPRYKIIEKRQSVAFWCNPISGHATLYWYQQILGQGPKLLIQFQNNGVVDDSQLPKDRFSAERLKGVDSTLKIQPAKLEDSAVYLCASSSGGGQKSYNEQFFGPGTRLTVL.

J is TRBJ2-3 and V is TRBV19; TCRdb lists TRBD2, though no DNA is available to test this call. CDR3 length: 13 residues. Per the germline V gene, CDR1 is LNHDA and CDR2 is SQIVND (reference sequence). CDR3: CASRAGGMDTQYF. The full variable domain, with the rest looked up from reference TRBV19 and TRBJ2-3, is DGGITQSPKYLFRKEGQNVTLSCEQNLNHDAMYWYRQDPGQGLRLIYYSQIVNDFQKGDIAEGYSVSREKKESFPLTVTSAQKNPTAFYLCASRAGGMDTQYFGPGTRLTVL.

This chain joins TRBV27 and TRBJ2-1. This CDR3 contains 15 residues. CDR1 is MNHEY and CDR2 is SMNVEV in the germline V gene (reference sequence). CDR3 sequence: CASTEIRDSYNEQFF.

The chain recombines TRBV12-3 or TRBV12-4 with TRBJ1-6. CDR3 length equals 15 residues. This chain's CDR3 is CASTLKSGSNSPLHF.